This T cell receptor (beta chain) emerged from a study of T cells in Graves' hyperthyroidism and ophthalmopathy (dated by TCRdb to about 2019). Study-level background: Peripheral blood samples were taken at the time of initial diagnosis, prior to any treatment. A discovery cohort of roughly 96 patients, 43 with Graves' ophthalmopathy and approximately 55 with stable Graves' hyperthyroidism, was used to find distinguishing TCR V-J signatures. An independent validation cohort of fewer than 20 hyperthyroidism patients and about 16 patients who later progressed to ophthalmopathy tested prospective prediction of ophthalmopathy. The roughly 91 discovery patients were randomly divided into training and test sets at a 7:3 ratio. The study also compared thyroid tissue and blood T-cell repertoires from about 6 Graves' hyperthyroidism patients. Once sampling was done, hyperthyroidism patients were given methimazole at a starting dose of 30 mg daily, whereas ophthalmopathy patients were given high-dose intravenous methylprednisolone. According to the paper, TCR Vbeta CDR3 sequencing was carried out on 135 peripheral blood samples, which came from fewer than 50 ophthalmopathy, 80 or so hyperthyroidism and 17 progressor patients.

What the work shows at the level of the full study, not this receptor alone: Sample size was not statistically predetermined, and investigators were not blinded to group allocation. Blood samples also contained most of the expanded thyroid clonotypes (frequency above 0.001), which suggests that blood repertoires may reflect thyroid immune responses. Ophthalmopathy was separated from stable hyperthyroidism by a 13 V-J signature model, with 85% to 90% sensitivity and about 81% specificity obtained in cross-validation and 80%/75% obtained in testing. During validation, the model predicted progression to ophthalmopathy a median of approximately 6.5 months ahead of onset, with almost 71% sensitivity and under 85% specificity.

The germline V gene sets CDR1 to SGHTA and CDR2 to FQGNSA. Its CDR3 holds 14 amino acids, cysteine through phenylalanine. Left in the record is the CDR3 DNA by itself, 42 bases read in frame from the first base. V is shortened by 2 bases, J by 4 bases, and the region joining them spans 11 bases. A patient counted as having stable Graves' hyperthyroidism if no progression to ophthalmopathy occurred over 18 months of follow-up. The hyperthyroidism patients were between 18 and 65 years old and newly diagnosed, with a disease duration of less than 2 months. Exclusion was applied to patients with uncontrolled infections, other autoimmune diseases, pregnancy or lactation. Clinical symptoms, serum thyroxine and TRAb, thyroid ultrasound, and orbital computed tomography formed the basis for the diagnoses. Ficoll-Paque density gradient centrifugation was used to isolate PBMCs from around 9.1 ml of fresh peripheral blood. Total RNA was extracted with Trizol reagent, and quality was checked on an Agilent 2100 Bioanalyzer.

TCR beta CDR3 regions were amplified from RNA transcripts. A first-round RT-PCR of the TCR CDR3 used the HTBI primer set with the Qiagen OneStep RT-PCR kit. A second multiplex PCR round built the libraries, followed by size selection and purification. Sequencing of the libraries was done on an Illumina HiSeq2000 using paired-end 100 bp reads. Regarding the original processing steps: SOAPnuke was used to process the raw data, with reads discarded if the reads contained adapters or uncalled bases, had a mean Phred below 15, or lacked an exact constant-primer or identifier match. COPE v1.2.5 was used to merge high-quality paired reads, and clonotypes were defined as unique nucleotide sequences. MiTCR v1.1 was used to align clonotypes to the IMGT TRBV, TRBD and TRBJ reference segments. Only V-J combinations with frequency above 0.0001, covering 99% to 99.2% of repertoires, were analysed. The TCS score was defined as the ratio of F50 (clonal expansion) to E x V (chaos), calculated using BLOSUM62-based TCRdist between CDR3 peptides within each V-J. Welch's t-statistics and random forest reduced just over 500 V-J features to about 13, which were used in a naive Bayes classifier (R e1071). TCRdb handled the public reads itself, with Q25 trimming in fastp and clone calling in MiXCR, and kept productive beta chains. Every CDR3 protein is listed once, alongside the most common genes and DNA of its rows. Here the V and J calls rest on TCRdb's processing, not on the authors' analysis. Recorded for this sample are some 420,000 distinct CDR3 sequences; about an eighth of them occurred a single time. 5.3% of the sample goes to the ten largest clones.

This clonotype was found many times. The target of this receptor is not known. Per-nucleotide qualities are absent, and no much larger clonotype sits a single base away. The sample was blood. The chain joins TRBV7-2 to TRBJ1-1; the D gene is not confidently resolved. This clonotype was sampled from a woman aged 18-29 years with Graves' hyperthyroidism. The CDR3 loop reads CASSLRQWGTEAFF. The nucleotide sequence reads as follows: TGTGCCAGCAGCTTAAGGCAATGGGGCACTGAAGCTTTCTTT. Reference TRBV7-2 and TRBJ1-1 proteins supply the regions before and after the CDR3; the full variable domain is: GAGVSQSPSNKVTEKGKDVELRCDPISGHTALYWYRQSLGQGLEFLIYFQGNSAPDKSGLPSDRFSAERTGGSVSTLTIQRTQQEDSAVYLCASSLRQWGTEAFFGQGTRLTVV.